This TCR beta chain was captured by sequencing in a study of T cells in Graves' hyperthyroidism and ophthalmopathy. General study results and limits: Peripheral blood also featured most of the thyroid clonotypes expanded above 0.001.

The CDR3 extends over 11 amino acids. Germline V gene lookup returns CDR1 MNHNS and CDR2 SASEGT. Trimming cost V 9 bases and J 6 bases, with 9 bases left between them. Points on this clonotype: The antigen is undetermined.

Using RNA transcripts as the source, TCR beta CDR3 regions were amplified. First-round RT-PCR with HTBI primers amplified the TCR CDR3 region. Using its own MiXCR run on the multiplex PCR reads, TCRdb lists one record per CDR3 protein. The sample carries more than 300,000 distinct CDR3 sequences, around 14% recorded once. Thyroid ultrasound and orbital computed tomography, with clinical symptoms and serum thyroxine and TRAb, informed diagnoses. The source is a woman between 25 and 40 years old with Graves' hyperthyroidism. This sequence joins TRBV6-1 and TRBJ2-1; D is unclear. Sequenced sample: blood. CDR3 amino acids: CASGWGNEQFF. The CDR3 DNA is TGTGCCAGTGGGTGGGGCAATGAGCAGTTCTTC.